The clone carrying this T cell receptor beta chain came up a few times. Its antigen is not identified. These data originate in a study of CD8 T cells in ankylosing spondylitis. One entry per CDR3 protein, called by TCRdb with MiXCR from the 5' RACE reads. This table has approximately 500,000 distinct CDR3 sequences, 12% appearing once. Study-wide findings and caveats: What seemed typical of ankylosing spondylitis blood was a TCR beta motif built from roughly 8 highly homologous variants.

Germline lookup yields CDR1 MGHDK and CDR2 SYGVNS. The CDR3 spans 18 residues. With V trimmed by 3 bases and J by 8 bases, 14 bases remained unmatched. The receptor's source is a male donor with ankylosing spondylitis. The gene calls are TRBV25-1 and TRBJ2-1, with TRBD2 matching over 12 bases. The sequencing input was blood, either unsorted or a sorted T cell fraction (not recorded which). The CDR3 sequence: CASSDGLASGRALYEQFF. CDR3 DNA: TGTGCCAGCAGTGACGGGTTGGCTAGCGGGAGGGCCTTGTATGAGCAGTTCTTC.